The 25 T cell receptor beta chains below all came from one sample that was sequenced in a study of T cells after posttransplantation cyclophosphamide. The table came from immunoSEQ multiplex PCR; TCRdb's copy has only in-frame clones and leaves some out. The specimen has approximately 30,000 clones, none found just once. The sample comprised PBMCs. Receptors originate from a woman aged 45 to 65 in good health and a related stem cell transplant donor.

This clone appeared many times. The rearrangement uses TRBV7-6 and TRBJ2-1, with 15 bases that match TRBD2. CDR1 and CDR2 (germline): SGHVS, FNYEAQ. The CDR3 runs 19 residues. With 5 bases clipped from V and 3 bases from J, the junction kept 11 bases outside the gene matches. The CDR3, as DNA: TGTGCCAGCAGCCCCCTCGGACTAGCGGGAGGGCTGGGCTACAATGAGCAGTTCTTC. Translated: CASSPLGLAGGLGYNEQFF.

This clone was observed a few times. This chain connects TRBV9 to TRBJ1-5; 11 bases match TRBD1. Germline CDR1 SGDLS, CDR2 YYNGEE. J was trimmed by 1 base and V by 3 bases; bases with no gene match: 3. The length of the CDR3 is 16 residues. The CDR3 here is CASSDGDRGSNQPQHF. The CDR3 bases are TGTGCCAGCAGCGACGGGGACAGGGGGAGCAATCAGCCCCAGCATTTT.

The table lists this clone with many counts. The rearrangement links TRBV11-3 to TRBJ2-5, with a weak D call TRBD2 (6 bases). Between the trimmed V and J ends, which lost 1 base and 3 bases, there was a span of 12 bases. There are 15 residues in the CDR3. Germline loops: CDR1 SGHNT, CDR2 YENEEA. The CDR3 DNA reads TGTGCCAGCAGCTTAGGTGGTGGGGGGAAAGAGACCCAGTACTTC. It translates to CASSLGGGGKETQYF.

This clone showed up many times. This chain uses TRBV29-1 with TRBJ2-1, with D perhaps TRBD1 (6 bases). The CDR3 loop spans 14 amino acids. V was trimmed by 1 base and J by 9 bases, leaving 16 bases between them. The germline gives CDR1 SQVTM, CDR2 ANQGSEA. CDR3 nucleotide sequence: TGCAGCGTTGAAGGGGGCCTCGGGACAAGTGAGCAGTTCTTC. Amino acid sequence: CSVEGGLGTSEQFF.

This clone was seen repeatedly, ten times or more. This chain connects TRBV5-8 to TRBJ2-7; D might be TRBD1 (6 bases). CDR1 is SGHTS, CDR2 YDEGEE, per germline. V lost 5 bases to trimming and J lost 3 bases, with 18 bases between them. The CDR3 totals 15 residues. The CDR3 DNA reads TGTGCCAGCAGTCTCGCCCCAGGCAGGGGCTACGAGCAGTACTTC. As protein: CASSLAPGRGYEQYF.

This clone showed up many times. CDR3 region: CASSRTSGSHSYEQYF. In DNA form, the CDR3 reads TGTGCCAGCAGCCGGACTAGCGGGAGCCACTCCTACGAGCAGTACTTC. J is TRBJ2-7 and V is TRBV11-2; 13 bases agree with TRBD2. Looked up from germline, CDR1 is SGHAT and CDR2 is FQNNGV. Germline trimming cut 5 bases from V and 0 bases from J; bases unmatched to any gene: 4. The CDR3 is 16 amino acids. Combining the CDR3 with reference TRBV11-2 and TRBJ2-7 gives the whole variable domain EAGVAQSPRYKIIEKRQSVAFWCNPISGHATLYWYQQILGQGPKLLIQFQNNGVVDDSQLPKDRFSAERLKGVDSTLKIQPAKLEDSAVYLCASSRTSGSHSYEQYFGPGTRLTVT.

This clone was observed a few times. The chain joins TRBV15 to TRBJ1-1, with D possibly being TRBD1 (5 bases). The CDR3 has 13 residues. Germline V gene sequence: CDR1 LNHNV, CDR2 YYDKDF (reference sequence). V was shortened by 3 bases and J by 7 bases, with 12 bases between the two germline ends. Written as DNA, the CDR3 is TGTGCCACCAGCAGTTGGGGGGAGGGTGAAGCTTTCTTT. It encodes CATSSWGEGEAFF.

This clone was seen repeatedly, ten times or more. This chain links TRBV6-2 or TRBV6-3 with TRBJ2-2; D possibly corresponds to TRBD2 (7 bases). From germline, CDR1 is MNHEY and CDR2 SVGEGT. Trimming left V 5 bases short and J 5 bases short, with 12 bases between. This CDR3 has 14 amino acids. CDR3 bases: TGTGCCAGCAGTCGGGGGGACAAAACCGGGGAGCTGTTTTTT. It specifies CASSRGDKTGELFF.

This clone appeared many times. The chain has TRBV11-2 and TRBJ2-7; D unclear. Germline-derived CDR1 and CDR2 are SGHAT and FQNNGV. The CDR3 length is 14 residues. Trimming stripped 1 base from V and 3 bases from J, with 10 bases between. Here the CDR3 DNA reads TGTGCCAGCAGCTTAGCAGGCTCGAACTACGAGCAGTACTTC. Its protein product is CASSLAGSNYEQYF.

This clone was seen at least ten times. The chain recombines TRBV5-1 with TRBJ1-1; 9 bases align to TRBD1. There are 15 residues in the CDR3. V was pared by 0 bases and J by 4 bases, with 4 bases of the junction left unmatched. Germline V gene data show CDR1 as SGHRS and CDR2 as YFSETQ. The CDR3 nucleotides are TGCGCCAGCAGCTTGGACAGGGGGCGGACCACTGAAGCTTTCTTT. Translating gives CASSLDRGRTTEAFF. Combining the CDR3 with reference TRBV5-1 and TRBJ1-1 gives the whole variable domain KAGVTQTPRYLIKTRGQQVTLSCSPISGHRSVSWYQQTPGQGLQFLFEYFSETQRNKGNFPGRFSGRQFSNSRSEMNVSTLELGDSALYLCASSLDRGRTTEAFFGQGTRLTVV.

This clone occurred a few times. The V and J genes are TRBV12-3 or TRBV12-4 and TRBJ1-5; D remains unclear. V lost 2 bases, J lost 5 bases, and 13 bases lay in between. The CDR3 spans 15 residues. DNA of the CDR3: TGTGCCAGCAGTTTAAGGGCCCTGCGGGATCAGCCCCAGCATTTT. It codes for CASSLRALRDQPQHF.

The chain is built from TRBV9 and TRBJ2-5, with a tentative D call TRBD1 (6 bases). Germline CDR1 reads SGDLS; CDR2 reads YYNGEE. V shed 6 bases and J shed 4 bases, with 7 bases lying between them. This CDR3 has 11 amino acids. CDR3 residues: CASTRGETQYF. In DNA, the CDR3 is TGTGCCAGCACCAGGGGAGAGACCCAGTACTTC.

This clone was observed at least ten times. This chain uses TRBV18 with TRBJ1-4; possible D gene TRBD1, 5 bases. There are 15 residues in the CDR3. Germline CDR1 and CDR2: KGHSH and LQKENI. Trimming took off 3 bases at V and 8 bases at J, with 16 bases between the two ends. CDR3 bases: TGTGCCAGCTCACCTCTACACCCCTCAGGGGAAAAACTGTTTTTT. Translating it yields CASSPLHPSGEKLFF. The whole variable domain, remainder taken from reference TRBV18 and TRBJ1-4, is NAGVMQNPRHLVRRRGQEARLRCSPMKGHSHVYWYRQLPEEGLKFMVYLQKENIIDESGMPKERFSAEFPKEGPSILRIQQVVRGDSAAYFCASSPLHPSGEKLFFGSGTQLSVL.

This clone was counted at least ten times. The junction shows a germline mismatch at one end, possibly a read error. The gene calls are TRBV2 and TRBJ2-7; D unclear. Germline CDR1 reads SNHLY; CDR2 reads FYNNEI. This CDR3 comprises 12 residues. The CDR3 DNA is TGTGCCAGCAGTGCCACAAAAGTTCAAGAACACTTC. Amino acids: CASSATKVQEHF.

This clone was detected many times. J is TRBJ2-7 and V is TRBV19, with D tentatively TRBD1 (6 bases). Germline CDR1 is LNHDA and CDR2 is SQIVND (reference sequence). The germline V and J ends were trimmed by 6 bases and 4 bases, with 16 bases remaining between them. The CDR3 is 14 amino acids. This CDR3 is CASSRQEFNYEQYF. CDR3 DNA: TGTGCCAGTAGCCGACAGGAATTTAATTACGAGCAGTACTTC.

This clone was found many times. Here the CDR3 reads CASSQQDIYEQYF. The DNA for the CDR3 is TGTGCCAGCAGCCAACAGGACATCTACGAGCAGTACTTC. The chain joins TRBV7-6 to TRBJ2-7; possible D gene TRBD1, 5 bases. Germline V gene lookup returns CDR1 SGHVS and CDR2 FNYEAQ. V lost 5 bases and J 3 bases, leaving 11 bases between the germline ends. The CDR3 is 13 residues long.

This clone occurred many times. The V call is TRBV24-1, the J call TRBJ2-1; D uncertain. CDR3 length: 14 amino acids. Germline CDR1 KGHDR, CDR2 SFDVKD. Trimming removed 9 bases from V and 0 bases from J, with 11 bases in between. The CDR3 coding sequence is TGTGCCACCGGCGACACAAGCTCCTACAATGAGCAGTTCTTC. This encodes CATGDTSSYNEQFF.

This clone was observed at least ten times. V gene TRBV19 combines with J gene TRBJ1-5; maybe TRBD1 (6 bases). The CDR3 consists of 16 residues. The V and J ends lost 3 bases and 0 bases respectively, with 12 bases between them. The germline V gene has CDR1 LNHDA and CDR2 SQIVND (reference sequence). CDR3 coding DNA: TGTGCCAGTAGTATCAGACAGGCCCATAGCAATCAGCCCCAGCATTTT. Its protein product is CASSIRQAHSNQPQHF.

This clone showed up many times. The rearrangement links TRBV15 to TRBJ2-1; D ambiguous. The V end lost 0 bases, the J end lost 7 bases, and 4 bases lay between the germline ends. Germline CDR1 reads LNHNV; CDR2 reads YYDKDF (reference sequence). The CDR3 runs to 12 residues. The CDR3 here is CATSRDLNEQFF. The CDR3, as DNA: TGTGCCACCAGCAGAGACCTTAATGAGCAGTTCTTC.

This clone was seen many times. The J gene is TRBJ2-3, the V gene TRBV6-1; 14 bases are a match to TRBD2. The CDR3 length is 17 residues. CDR1 is MNHNS and CDR2 is SASEGT in the germline V gene. Losses at the gene ends were 4 bases for V and 6 bases for J; bases not matched to a gene: 9. The CDR3 sequence is CASSGAWTSGRMDTQYF. CDR3 DNA sequence: TGTGCCAGCAGTGGGGCCTGGACTAGCGGGAGGATGGATACGCAGTATTTT.

There are a few counts of this clone. This chain's CDR3 is CASSLGRRGRADTQYF. The CDR3 region has the DNA TGTGCCAGCAGCTTAGGTCGCAGGGGAAGAGCAGATACGCAGTATTTT. The chain combines TRBV11-3 with TRBJ2-3, with TRBD1 as a possible D gene (6 bases). Trimming pared 1 base from V and 4 bases from J, leaving 15 bases between. The V gene's germline CDR1 is SGHNT and CDR2 YENEEA. CDR3 length equals 16 residues.

This clone was counted many times. The CDR3 DNA is TGTGCCAGCAGCCACAGGGGCGACTCCTACGAGCAGTACTTC. Protein product: CASSHRGDSYEQYF. The V gene is TRBV6-2 or TRBV6-3, the J gene TRBJ2-7, with 7 bases identical to TRBD1. The V gene's germline CDR1 is MNHEY and CDR2 SVGEGT. After removal of 6 bases from V and 0 bases from J, the junction contained 5 bases not matched to a gene. The CDR3 has 14 residues.

A few counts support this clone. The rearrangement joins TRBV27 to TRBJ2-3, with a weak D call TRBD1 (5 bases). V dropped 6 bases and J dropped 4 bases, with 14 bases sitting between them. Germline values: CDR1 MNHEY, CDR2 SMNVEV (reference sequence). There are 14 residues in the CDR3. This CDR3 reads CASRIQTEPDTQYF. The CDR3 nucleotides are TGTGCCAGCAGGATCCAGACAGAACCAGATACGCAGTATTTT.

V usage is TRBV6-2 or TRBV6-3 and J usage is TRBJ2-5; 13 bases match TRBD2. The CDR3 has 17 residues. The ends lost 0 bases at V and 0 bases at J; junction bases unmatched: 1. Germline-derived CDR1 and CDR2 are MNHEY and SVGEGT. The DNA of the CDR3 is TGTGCCAGCAGTTACTCGGGACTAGCGGGGTACCAAGAGACCCAGTACTTC. Its translation is CASSYSGLAGYQETQYF.

This clone was observed many times. J is TRBJ2-7 and V is TRBV4-1, with 12 positions matching TRBD2. CDR1 is MGHRA and CDR2 is YSYEKL in the germline V gene. This CDR3 is 15 amino acids long. Losses at the gene ends were 4 bases for V and 6 bases for J; bases not matched to a gene: 7. The CDR3 DNA is TGCGCCAGCAGCCTCGGACTAGCGGGGCCCAGCGAGCAGTACTTC. Protein product: CASSLGLAGPSEQYF.